Here is one T cell receptor (beta chain) with its context. Its antigen remains unidentified. This specimen belongs to a study of beta chain features in type 1 diabetes. Notes on the study in general: Here, the possible influence of HLA type (on TCRB rearrangement) remained unresolved. Compared with healthy donors, patients appeared to share more similar naive, central memory and regulatory TCRB repertoires. Within each of all four CD4+ subsets, Type 1 diabetes patients had TCRB CDR3s that were moderately but significantly shorter.

J was trimmed by 6 bases and V by 3 bases; bases with no gene match: 9. Germline loops: CDR1 SGHAT, CDR2 FQNNGV. The CDR3 is made up of 15 amino acids. Sorted CD4+ subsets: naive, central memory, regulatory, stem cell-like memory (CD45RO/CCR7/CD25/CD127/CD95/CD27 panel). All of the sorted populations showed purity greater than 98%. Sequencing targeted expressed TCRB transcripts, as all isolated RNA had been reverse transcribed. The assay was immunoSEQ multiplex PCR, and TCRdb's table has in-frame clones only and misses some. This sample yields 250,000 to 300,000 clones, of which less than 30% are seen a single time; roughly 0.011% belongs to the top ten.

This sequence originates from a woman in her 30s with type 1 diabetes. The sequenced material came from naive CD4+ T cells from blood. The rearrangement uses TRBV11-2 and TRBJ2-3; TRBD2 matches at 7 bases. CDR3 sequence reads: CASSFGGGSRDTQYF. The CDR3 region has the DNA TGTGCCAGCAGCTTTGGGGGGGGGTCTCGTGATACGCAGTATTTT.